This T cell receptor (beta chain) was identified in a study of identical twins. Regarding the study as a whole: Invariant MAIT and iNKT cells may have partly biased zero-insertion analyses. Twins showed weaker excess sharing in their beta out-of-frame sequences.

Template switching added a universal primer site, and cDNA bore unique molecular identifiers. In TCRdb, the 5' RACE reads were re-called with MiXCR into one record per CDR3 protein. The sample includes 1.5 million or so distinct CDR3 sequences, around 29% seen only once; the top ten take around 0.3%. This clonotype has more than one count but fewer than ten. Antigen unknown. The CDR3 consists of 14 residues. The V gene lost 5 bases and the J gene lost 0 bases, with 8 bases spanning the gap. Germline CDR1 reads SEHNR; CDR2 reads FQNEAQ (reference sequence). The donors were all healthy and Caucasian. V gene TRBV7-9 combines with J gene TRBJ1-5; D uncertain. Specimen: cord blood. The sequence came from a newborn girl in good health. The CDR3: CASSPTTSNQPQHF. For the CDR3, the DNA is TGTGCCAGCAGCCCAACAACTAGCAATCAGCCCCAGCATTTT.